Below, 14 T cell receptor beta chains from the same sample are listed, as sequenced in a study of cytomegalovirus exposure and HLA in healthy donors. Vbeta (60) and Jbeta (13) primers were used in the PCR. Data came from immunoSEQ multiplex PCR; TCRdb stores just in-frame clones and leaves some out. The sample has some 87,000 clones, 65% to 85% seen once; the top ten hold around a fifth. The sequenced sample was PBMCs. The receptors derive from a woman aged 40 to 49 in good health and CMV-seropositive.

The CDR3 nucleotides are TGTGCCAGCAGTGAAGAGTTAGTCTACGAGCAGTACTTC. This codes for CASSEELVYEQYF. The chain employs TRBV6-1 and TRBJ2-7; D is unclear. Germline lookup yields CDR1 MNHNS and CDR2 SASEGT. This CDR3 spans 13 amino acids. Trimming took off 1 base at V and 3 bases at J, with 7 bases between the two ends.

V gene TRBV4-2 combines with J gene TRBJ1-1, with TRBD1 matching over 7 bases. The germline gives CDR1 LGHNA, CDR2 YNFKEQ. With V trimmed by 4 bases and J by 3 bases, 8 bases remained unmatched. The CDR3 covers 15 residues. In DNA form, the CDR3 reads TGTGCCAGCAGCCTACTGGGACAGTCGGACACTGAAGCTTTCTTT. Its protein is CASSLLGQSDTEAFF.

The genes are TRBV29-1 and TRBJ2-1; 8 nucleotides line up with TRBD1. Germline V gene sequence: CDR1 SQVTM, CDR2 ANQGSEA. The CDR3 covers 14 residues. With V trimmed by 7 bases and J by 4 bases, 9 bases remained unmatched. CDR3 coding DNA: TGCAGCGCCGTCCGACGGGACAGGTACAATGAGCAGTTCTTC. As protein: CSAVRRDRYNEQFF.

The chain recombines TRBV4-1 with TRBJ1-5; D is perhaps TRBD1 (5 bases). This CDR3 is built from 15 residues. Deletions cut 3 bases from V and 0 bases from J, with 9 bases between. Germline assignment: CDR1 MGHRA and CDR2 YSYEKL. This CDR3 reads CASSQSRVSNQPQHF. The CDR3 DNA sequence: TGCGCCAGCAGCCAGTCCAGGGTTAGCAATCAGCCCCAGCATTTT.

The rearrangement joins TRBV5-4 to TRBJ2-1, with TRBD1 matching over 7 bases. CDR3 length: 13 residues. The germline V gene has CDR1 SGHNT and CDR2 YYREEE (reference sequence). Germline trimming cut 2 bases from V and 6 bases from J; bases unmatched to any gene: 2. CDR3 loop: CASSFRDSNEQFF. Written as DNA, the CDR3 is TGTGCCAGCAGCTTCAGGGACAGCAATGAGCAGTTCTTC.

This rearrangement joins TRBV9 to TRBJ2-7; possible D gene TRBD2, 6 bases. Looked up from germline, CDR1 is SGDLS and CDR2 is YYNGEE. The V end was cut by 3 bases, the J end by 2 bases, with 18 bases between. This CDR3 comprises 16 residues. The CDR3 DNA is TGTGCCAGCAGCGGAAATCCGGGAGCGCCTACCTACGAGCAGTACTTC. This sequence encodes CASSGNPGAPTYEQYF.

In its sample, this clone was seen once. The CDR3 bases are TGTGCCAGCAGGAAGGACACAGGGTATAATGAAAAACTGTTTTTT. Residues: CASRKDTGYNEKLFF. This chain uses TRBV2 with TRBJ1-4; D is possibly TRBD1 (6 bases). The CDR3 sequence is 15 residues long. Germline V lookup: CDR1 SNHLY, CDR2 FYNNEI. Trimming pared 6 bases from V and 4 bases from J, leaving 15 bases between. The whole variable domain, filled in from reference TRBV2 and TRBJ1-4, reads EPEVTQTPSHQVTQMGQEVILRCVPISNHLYFYWYRQILGQKVEFLVSFYNNEISEKSEIFDDQFSVERPDGSNFTLKIRSTKLEDSAMYFCASRKDTGYNEKLFFGSGTQLSVL.

The rearrangement joins TRBV27 to TRBJ2-7; D is perhaps TRBD1 (5 bases). Germline V gene data show CDR1 as MNHEY and CDR2 as SMNVEV (reference sequence). The V end was cut by 4 bases, the J end by 2 bases, with 12 bases between. The CDR3 spans 14 residues. CDR3 DNA sequence: TGTGCCAGCAGTTCCCTGACAGAACCCTACGAGCAGTACTTC. Residues: CASSSLTEPYEQYF.

This clone appeared a single time. The gene calls are TRBV2 and TRBJ2-7, with 10 bases that match TRBD1. In germline, CDR1 is SNHLY, CDR2 FYNNEI. Germline trimming cut 5 bases from V and 1 base from J; bases unmatched to any gene: 5. The CDR3 covers 15 residues. DNA for the CDR3: TGTGCCAGCAGTCAAGGGGACAGGGGATCCTACGAGCAGTACTTC. It yields the protein CASSQGDRGSYEQYF.

V and J are TRBV6-5 and TRBJ1-2; D call uncertain. This CDR3 is 14 amino acids long. The germline V gene has CDR1 MNHEY and CDR2 SVGAGI. With 0 bases removed from V and 2 bases from J, the gap between germline ends came to 7 bases. The CDR3 DNA is TGTGCCAGCAGTTACTCGCGGGAAAACTATGGCTACACCTTC. This gives the protein CASSYSRENYGYTF.

Of note for this clone: Germline and junction disagree at one end, which may indicate a read error. This chain uses TRBV5-6 with TRBJ2-7; 7 bases map to TRBD2. Germline V gene data show CDR1 as SGHDT and CDR2 as YYEEEE. This CDR3 is built from 14 residues. The CDR3 region has the DNA TGTGCCAGCAGCTTCGGGGTGACGGGAGGCCTACTGATCTTC. This translates into CASSFGVTGGLLIF. Full variable domain (rest looked up from reference TRBV5-6 and TRBJ2-7): DAGVTQSPTHLIKTRGQQVTLRCSPKSGHDTVSWYQQALGQGPQFIFQYYEEEERQRGNFPDRFSGHQFPNYSSELNVNALLLGDSALYLCASSFGVTGGLLIFGPGTRLTVT.

In its sample, this clone was seen a few times. The CDR3 region has the DNA TGCACCAGCAGCCCGAAGGTTCGGGAGGTAACTAGCACAGATACGCAGTATTTT. Amino acid sequence: CTSSPKVREVTSTDTQYF. The chain joins TRBV1 to TRBJ2-3; the D call TRBD2 from the table was never checked on the DNA. TRBV1 is labeled a pseudogene. The CDR3 consists of 18 residues.

This clone has a single count. The gene calls are TRBV5-1 and TRBJ2-1; perhaps TRBD2 as D (6 bases). This CDR3 is built from 15 residues. Trimming removed 4 bases from V and 4 bases from J, with 15 bases in between. Germline lookup yields CDR1 SGHRS and CDR2 YFSETQ. The CDR3 coding sequence is TGCGCCAGCAGCCCGGGGGAGCCCCCTTACAATGAGCAGTTCTTC. Translating gives CASSPGEPPYNEQFF.

A remark on this clone: The same CDR3 is also encoded by other DNA sequences in this sample. The chain employs TRBV18 and TRBJ1-3, with D hard to call. This CDR3 is built from 14 residues. Trimming stripped 3 bases from V and 0 bases from J, with 6 bases between. Germline CDR1 and CDR2: KGHSH and LQKENI. Written as DNA, the CDR3 is TGTGCCAGCTCACCCGGGAGCTCTGGAAACACCATATATTTT. The encoded protein is CASSPGSSGNTIYF. Variable domain in full (rest from reference TRBV18 and TRBJ1-3): NAGVMQNPRHLVRRRGQEARLRCSPMKGHSHVYWYRQLPEEGLKFMVYLQKENIIDESGMPKERFSAEFPKEGPSILRIQQVVRGDSAAYFCASSPGSSGNTIYFGEGSWLTVV.